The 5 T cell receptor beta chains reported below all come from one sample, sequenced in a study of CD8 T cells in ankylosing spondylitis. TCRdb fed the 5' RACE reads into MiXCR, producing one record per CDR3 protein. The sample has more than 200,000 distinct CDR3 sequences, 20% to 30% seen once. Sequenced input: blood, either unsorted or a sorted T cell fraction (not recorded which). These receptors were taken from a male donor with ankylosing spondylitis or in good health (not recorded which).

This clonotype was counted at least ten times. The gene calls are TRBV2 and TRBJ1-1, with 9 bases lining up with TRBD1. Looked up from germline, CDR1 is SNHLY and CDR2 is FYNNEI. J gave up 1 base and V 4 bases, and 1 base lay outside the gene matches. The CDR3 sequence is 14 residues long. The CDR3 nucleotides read TGTGCCAGCAGTGGACAGGGGGGGAACACTGAAGCTTTCTTT. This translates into CASSGQGGNTEAFF.

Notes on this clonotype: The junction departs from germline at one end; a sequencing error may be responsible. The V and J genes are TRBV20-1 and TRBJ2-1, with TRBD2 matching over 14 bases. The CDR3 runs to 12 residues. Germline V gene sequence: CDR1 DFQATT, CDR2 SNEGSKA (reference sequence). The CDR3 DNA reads TGCAGTGCTCCAAAGGGACTAGCGGGGGCGATCTTC. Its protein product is CSAPKGLAGAIF.

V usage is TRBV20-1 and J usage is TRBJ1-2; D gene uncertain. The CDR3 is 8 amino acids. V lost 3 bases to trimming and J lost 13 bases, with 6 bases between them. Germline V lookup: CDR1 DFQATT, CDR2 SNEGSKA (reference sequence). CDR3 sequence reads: CSASYRTF. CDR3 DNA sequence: TGCAGTGCTAGTTACCGCACCTTC.

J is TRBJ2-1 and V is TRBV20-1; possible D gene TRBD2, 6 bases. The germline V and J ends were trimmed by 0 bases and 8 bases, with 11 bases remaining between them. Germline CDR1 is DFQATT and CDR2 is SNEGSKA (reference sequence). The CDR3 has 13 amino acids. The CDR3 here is CSARDQGGYEQFF. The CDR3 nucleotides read TGCAGTGCTAGAGATCAGGGAGGCTATGAGCAGTTCTTC.

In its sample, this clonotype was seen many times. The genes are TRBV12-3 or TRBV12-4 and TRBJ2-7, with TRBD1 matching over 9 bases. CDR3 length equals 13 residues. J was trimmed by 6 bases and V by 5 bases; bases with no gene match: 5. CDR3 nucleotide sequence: TGTGCCAGCAGTCCCGGACAGGGGAGCGAGCAGTACTTC. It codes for CASSPGQGSEQYF.